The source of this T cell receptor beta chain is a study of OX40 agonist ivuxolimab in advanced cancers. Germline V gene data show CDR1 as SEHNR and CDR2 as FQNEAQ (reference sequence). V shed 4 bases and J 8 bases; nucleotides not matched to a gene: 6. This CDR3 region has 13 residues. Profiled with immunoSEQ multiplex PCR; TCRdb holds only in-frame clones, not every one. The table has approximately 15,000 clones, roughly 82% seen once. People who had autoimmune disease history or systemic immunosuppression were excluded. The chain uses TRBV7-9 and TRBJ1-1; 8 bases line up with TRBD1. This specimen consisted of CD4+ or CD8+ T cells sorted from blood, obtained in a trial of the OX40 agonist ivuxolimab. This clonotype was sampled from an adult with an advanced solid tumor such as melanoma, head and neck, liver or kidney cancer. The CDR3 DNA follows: TGTGCCAGCAGCTCTAGCGGGGACAGGGAAGCTTTCTTT. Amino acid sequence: CASSSSGDREAFF.